The clone carrying this T cell receptor (beta chain) turned up a few times. The antigen is unknown. The sample belongs to a study of long-term antiretroviral therapy in people with HIV. General study results and limits: ART adherence, viral resistance and therapy changes went undocumented.

CDR3 length: 12 amino acids. V was cut by 4 bases and J by 7 bases, with 11 bases left in between. From germline, CDR1 is PRHDT and CDR2 FYEKMQ (reference sequence). It was version v3.0 of the immunoSEQ assay that was run at survey level. Sequencing targeted 40,000-50,000 T-cell genomes per sample. The data were produced by immunoSEQ multiplex PCR, yet TCRdb's version contains in-frame clones alone and is incomplete. The sample holds about 25,000 clones, about 86% seen once. The sequencing used unsorted PBMCs, collected 1.2 years after starting antiretroviral therapy. This TCR came from a man aged 45-65 years with HIV. This chain joins TRBV13 and TRBJ2-7, with D uncertain. CDR3 sequence: CASSSVVGEQYF. Here the CDR3 DNA reads TGTGCCAGCAGCTCTGTGGTCGGTGAGCAGTACTTC.